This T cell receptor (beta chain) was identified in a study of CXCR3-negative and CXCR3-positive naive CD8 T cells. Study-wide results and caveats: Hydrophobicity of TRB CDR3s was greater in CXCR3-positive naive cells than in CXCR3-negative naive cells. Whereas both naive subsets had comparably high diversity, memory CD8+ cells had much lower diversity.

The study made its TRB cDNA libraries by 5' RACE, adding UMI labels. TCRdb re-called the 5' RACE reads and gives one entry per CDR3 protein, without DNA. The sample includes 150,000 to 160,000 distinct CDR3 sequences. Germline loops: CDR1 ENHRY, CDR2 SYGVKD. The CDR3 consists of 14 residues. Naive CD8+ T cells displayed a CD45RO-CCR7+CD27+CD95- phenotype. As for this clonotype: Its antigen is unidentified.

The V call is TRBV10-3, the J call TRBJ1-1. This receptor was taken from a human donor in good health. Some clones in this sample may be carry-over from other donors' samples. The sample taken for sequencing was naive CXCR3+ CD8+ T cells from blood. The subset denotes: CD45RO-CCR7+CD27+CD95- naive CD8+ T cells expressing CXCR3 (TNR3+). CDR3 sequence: CAIRPEQWDPEAFF.